This TCR beta chain was profiled in a study of T cell repertoires in cytomegalovirus infection. Study-wide background: It was recently identified HLA-C-restricted and well-studied HLA-B-restricted CMV epitopes that the study used.

The germline CDR1 and CDR2 sequences are SEHNR and FQNEAQ (reference sequence). The CDR3 has 14 amino acids. V was clipped by 7 bases and J by 3 bases, with 15 bases between them. This clonotype was recorded a few times. Antigen unknown. TCRdb reprocessed the reads with MiXCR, giving one entry per CDR3 protein. Found here are 650,000 to 850,000 distinct CDR3 sequences, approximately 32% of them singletons; the top ten hold 13%. The clonotype was recovered from a human donor in good health (CMV status not recorded). Some clones in this sample may be carry-over from other donors' samples. This material consisted of cultured CD8+ T cells from PBMCs, taken from culture after CMV antigen stimulation. The V and J genes are TRBV7-9 and TRBJ1-2, with TRBD1 as a possible D gene (5 bases). The CDR3 DNA is TGTGCCAGCACCCCCGGCGGGACCTACTATGGCTACACCTTC. Protein product: CASTPGGTYYGYTF.